The entry below describes one T cell receptor beta chain. Its antigen specificity is not known. No per-base quality is available; no much larger clone lies one base away. Participants in the prospective study were aged roughly 18 to 89 years, lived in 24 United States geographic areas, and enrolled through a virtual design. Cohort assignment in the prospective study relied on participant-reported clinical history from a screening survey and a study questionnaire. Recovered participants in ImmuneRACE Cohort 3 were defined as having two consecutive negative NP/OP PCR tests, clearance from a healthcare professional, or resolution of symptoms. Mobile phlebotomists in the prospective study collected whole blood, serum and a nasopharyngeal or oropharyngeal swab from every participant. Participants in the prospective study had the option to provide additional blood draws and questionnaires over an approximately 2-month period. Prospective study blood samples were shipped either frozen or at room temperature before DNA extraction.

These data originate in a study of blood T cell repertoires in COVID-19 (dated by TCRdb to the early 2020s). A note on the overall study: Collaborator samples came from the United States, Italy and Spain and covered acute and convalescent phases of COVID-19. The material from the prospective study consisted of cDNA or gDNA derived from T cells, B-cell-depleted T cells, or PBMCs. Subjects who had been exposed to COVID-19, were actively infected with it, or had recovered from it provided the deeply sampled blood TCRbeta repertoires that made up the dataset. A freely available public database, intended as a resource for researchers studying the immune response to SARS-CoV-2, is where the repertoires were released. Samples were obtained from the ongoing ImmuneRACE study (first 160 participants) and from over 1,000 subjects provided by 6 global collaborators. Sample metadata almost always included a de-identified subject ID, COVID-19 status, age in years and sex. Where HLA class I and class II types were available, the types were taken from metadata supplied by the sample provider, not from assay-based typing. Study-level results and caveats: The quantity of clinical and demographic metadata differed by source and by participant and was supplied without curation.

The junction carries 22 bases between V and J, which are trimmed by 6 bases and 8 bases respectively. The CDR3 numbers 15 residues from cysteine through phenylalanine. Left in the record is the CDR3 DNA by itself, 45 bases read in frame from the first base. The germline V gene (reference sequence) sets CDR1 to MNHEY and CDR2 to SMNVEV. TCRbeta CDR3 regions were amplified from genomic DNA using the immunoSEQ Assay, a bias-controlled multiplex PCR. Under the source paper's analysis protocol: The number of nucleated cells in each sample was estimated by amplification of reference gene primers within the assay. Sequence reads were collapsed and filtered to measure the absolute abundance of every unique TCRbeta CDR3 rearrangement. For each sample, productive Simpson clonality was calculated by taking the square root of Simpson's diversity index across productive rearrangements. TCRdb limited this immuneACCESS table to in-frame rearrangements with V and J called. A share of clones is missing; checked studies link under half to unresolved V genes, and the rest is unexplained. V and J calls and clone size are as listed in that table; D and trimming were resolved from the DNA. Across this sample there are approximately 300,000 clones, with roughly 87% seen only once. The top ten clonotypes cover under 6.5% of the sample.

The sample was PBMCs or T cells enriched from blood (not recorded which). The sequence came from a woman aged 30 to 39 who had recovered from COVID-19. This sequence uses TRBV27 and TRBJ1-2; a weak D assignment points to TRBD1 (5 bases agree). The encoded CDR3 is CASRLDNSQRGGYTF. The nucleotide sequence is TGTGCCAGCAGGTTGGACAACTCTCAGCGGGGCGGCTACACCTTC.